The sequence of this T cell receptor beta chain was determined in a study of blood T cell repertoires in COVID-19. Study information: Acute and convalescent COVID-19 specimens originated in the United States, Italy and Spain. Sources were T cells, B-cell-depleted T cells, or PBMCs; the material itself was cDNA or gDNA.

The V gene's germline CDR1 is SGHRS and CDR2 YFSETQ. Trimming stripped 4 bases from V and 4 bases from J, with 11 bases between. The CDR3 length is 13 residues. Authors' processing steps: Estimation of nucleated cell counts relied on the amplification of reference gene primers. Generated by immunoSEQ multiplex PCR, the TCRdb table keeps only in-frame clones and is missing some. V and J calls plus clone size are reproduced from that table; the DNA served to infer D and trimming. The profile shows about 120,000 clones, 90% of them singletons. V usage is TRBV5-1 and J usage is TRBJ1-1; no clear D gene. This receptor was identified in a man in his forties or fifties with active COVID-19. The sample taken for sequencing was peripheral blood. This CDR3 is CASSLTSPTEAFF. Here the CDR3 DNA reads TGCGCCAGCAGCCTTACTTCCCCCACTGAAGCTTTCTTT.